This T cell receptor (beta chain) was sequenced in a study of identical twins. The V segment lost 5 bases and the J segment 0 bases; nucleotides outside the gene matches: 2. There are 14 residues in the CDR3. Germline V gene lookup returns CDR1 DFQATT and CDR2 SNEGSKA (reference sequence). From the 5' RACE reads, TCRdb called clonotypes with MiXCR, one entry per CDR3 protein. The sample has about 200,000 distinct CDR3 sequences, 15% to 20% seen once. This clonotype has only a few counts. The sample also formed part of further work on T cells expressing NK-cell markers. That work states: Sorted CD3+CD56-NKG2C+, CD3+CD56+NKG2C+ and CD3+CD56+NKG2C- T cells supplied the TCR beta repertoires. The eight sequenced donors comprised seven who were HCMV-seropositive and one who was seronegative. CD8+ T cells in over five donors included dominant NKG2C+ clonotypes at about 1.0-7.5%.

This TCR came from a woman between 18 and 29 years old in good health. The chain couples TRBV20-1 to TRBJ2-1, with TRBD2 identical over 9 bases. Input material: CD8+ T cells sorted from blood. The CDR3 coding sequence is TGCAGTGCTCTAGCGGGACTCTCCTACAATGAGCAGTTCTTC. This sequence encodes CSALAGLSYNEQFF.